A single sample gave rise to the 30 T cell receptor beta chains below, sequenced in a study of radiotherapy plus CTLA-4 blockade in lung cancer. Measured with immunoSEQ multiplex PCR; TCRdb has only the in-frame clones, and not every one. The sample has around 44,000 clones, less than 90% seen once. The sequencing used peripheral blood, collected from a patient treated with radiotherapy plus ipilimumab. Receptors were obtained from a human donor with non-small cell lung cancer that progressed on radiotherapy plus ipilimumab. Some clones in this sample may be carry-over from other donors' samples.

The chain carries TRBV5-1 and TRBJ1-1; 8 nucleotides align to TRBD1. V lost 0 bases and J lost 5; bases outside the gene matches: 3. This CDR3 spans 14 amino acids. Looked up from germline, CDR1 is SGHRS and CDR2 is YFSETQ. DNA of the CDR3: TGCGCCAGCAGCTTGGTAACAGGGGGAACTGAAGCTTTCTTT. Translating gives CASSLVTGGTEAFF. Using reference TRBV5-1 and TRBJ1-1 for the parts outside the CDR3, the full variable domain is KAGVTQTPRYLIKTRGQQVTLSCSPISGHRSVSWYQQTPGQGLQFLFEYFSETQRNKGNFPGRFSGRQFSNSRSEMNVSTLELGDSALYLCASSLVTGGTEAFFGQGTRLTVV.

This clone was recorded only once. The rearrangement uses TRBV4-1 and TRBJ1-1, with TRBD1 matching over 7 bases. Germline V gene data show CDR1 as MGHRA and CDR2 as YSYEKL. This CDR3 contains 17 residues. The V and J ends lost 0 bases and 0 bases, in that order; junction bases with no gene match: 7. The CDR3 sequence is CASSQEGGQAMNTEAFF. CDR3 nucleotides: TGCGCCAGCAGCCAAGAGGGCGGACAGGCCATGAACACTGAAGCTTTCTTT.

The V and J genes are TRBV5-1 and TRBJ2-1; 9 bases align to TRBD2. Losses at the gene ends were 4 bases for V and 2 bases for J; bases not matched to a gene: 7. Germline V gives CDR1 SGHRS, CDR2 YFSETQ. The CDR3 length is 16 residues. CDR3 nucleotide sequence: TGCGCCAGCAGCACCCCAACTAGCGGGCCCTACAATGAGCAGTTCTTC. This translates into CASSTPTSGPYNEQFF.

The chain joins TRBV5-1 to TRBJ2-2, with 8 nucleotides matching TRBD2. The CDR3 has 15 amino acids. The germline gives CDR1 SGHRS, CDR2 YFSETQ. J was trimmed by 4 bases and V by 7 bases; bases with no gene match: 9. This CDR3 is CASYVREGGTGELFF. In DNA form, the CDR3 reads TGCGCCAGCTACGTACGGGAGGGCGGCACCGGGGAGCTGTTTTTT.

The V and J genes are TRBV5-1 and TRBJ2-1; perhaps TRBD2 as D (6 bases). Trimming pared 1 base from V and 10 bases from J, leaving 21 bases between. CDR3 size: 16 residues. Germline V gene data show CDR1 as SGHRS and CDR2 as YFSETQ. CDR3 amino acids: CASSLSGGTEGREQFF. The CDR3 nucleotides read TGCGCCAGCAGCTTGTCCGGAGGGACGGAGGGCAGGGAGCAGTTCTTC.

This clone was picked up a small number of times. The CDR3 nucleotides are TGCGCCAGCAGCTCCCGTCCGGGCGGGGGGGCCGCAGATACGCAGTATTTT. Its protein product is CASSSRPGGGAADTQYF. The chain is built from TRBV5-1 and TRBJ2-3; 9 nucleotides line up with TRBD2. This CDR3 comprises 17 residues. The germline V gene encodes CDR1 SGHRS and CDR2 YFSETQ. V lost 3 bases, J lost 4 bases, and 12 bases stayed unmatched.

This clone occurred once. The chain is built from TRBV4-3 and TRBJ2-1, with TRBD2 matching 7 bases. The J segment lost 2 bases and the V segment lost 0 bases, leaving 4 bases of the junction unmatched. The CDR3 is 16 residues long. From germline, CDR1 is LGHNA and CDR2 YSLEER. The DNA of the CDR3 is TGCGCCAGCAGCCAAGAGGCGACTAGCCCCTACAATGAGCAGTTCTTC. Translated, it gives CASSQEATSPYNEQFF.

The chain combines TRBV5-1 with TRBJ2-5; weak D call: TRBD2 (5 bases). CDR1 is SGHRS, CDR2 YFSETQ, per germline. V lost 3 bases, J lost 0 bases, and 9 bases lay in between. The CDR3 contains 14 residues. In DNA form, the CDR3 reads TGCGCCAGCAGCTACTTGGAGGACCAAGAGACCCAGTACTTC. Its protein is CASSYLEDQETQYF.

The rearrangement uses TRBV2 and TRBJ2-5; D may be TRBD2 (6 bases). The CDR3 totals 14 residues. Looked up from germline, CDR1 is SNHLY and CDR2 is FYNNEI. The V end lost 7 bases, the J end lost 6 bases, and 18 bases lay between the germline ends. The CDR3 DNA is TGTGCCAGCAATCCCTCTGCGGGAAGTAAGACCCAGTACTTC. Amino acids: CASNPSAGSKTQYF.

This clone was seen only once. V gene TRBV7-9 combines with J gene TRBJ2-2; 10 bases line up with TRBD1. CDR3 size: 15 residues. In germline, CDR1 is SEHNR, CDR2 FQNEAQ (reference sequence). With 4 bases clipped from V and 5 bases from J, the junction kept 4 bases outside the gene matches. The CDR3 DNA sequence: TGTGCCAGCAGCTCCGGGACAGGGGAAACCGGGGAGCTGTTTTTT. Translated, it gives CASSSGTGETGELFF.

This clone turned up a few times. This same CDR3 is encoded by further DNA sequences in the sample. CDR3 DNA: TGTGCCAGCAGCCGACTAGCGGGAGCTAACGAGCAGTACTTC. Encoded protein: CASSRLAGANEQYF. V and J are TRBV6-1 and TRBJ2-7; 12 bases fit TRBD2. The trim removed 6 bases at V and 5 bases at J, leaving 5 bases unmatched. The length of the CDR3 is 14 residues. In germline, CDR1 is MNHNS, CDR2 SASEGT.

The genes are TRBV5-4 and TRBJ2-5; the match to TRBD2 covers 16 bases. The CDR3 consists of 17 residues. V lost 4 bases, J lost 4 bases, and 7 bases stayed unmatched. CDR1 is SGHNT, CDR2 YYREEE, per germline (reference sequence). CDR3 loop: CASSQGTSGGARETQYF. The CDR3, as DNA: TGTGCCAGCAGCCAGGGGACTAGCGGGGGGGCCAGAGAGACCCAGTACTTC.

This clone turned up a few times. The CDR3 DNA is TGCGCCAGCAGCCCCGGAGCTAGCGGGTACAATGAGCAGTTCTTC. Translating gives CASSPGASGYNEQFF. The rearrangement joins TRBV5-1 to TRBJ2-1, with 8 bases aligning to TRBD2. From germline, CDR1 is SGHRS and CDR2 YFSETQ. The length of the CDR3 is 15 residues. With 4 bases clipped from V and 4 bases from J, the junction kept 7 bases outside the gene matches.

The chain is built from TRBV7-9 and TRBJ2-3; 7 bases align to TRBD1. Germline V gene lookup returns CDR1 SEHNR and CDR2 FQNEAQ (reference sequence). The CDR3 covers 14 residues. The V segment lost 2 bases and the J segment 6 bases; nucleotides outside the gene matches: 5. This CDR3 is CASSLKGATDTQYF. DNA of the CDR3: TGTGCCAGCAGCTTAAAGGGGGCTACCGATACGCAGTATTTT.

The CDR3 bases are TGTGCCAGCAGCTCGGCGGGGGGCGCGGGTGAAGCTTTCTTT. This sequence encodes CASSSAGGAGEAFF. The V and J genes are TRBV5-6 and TRBJ1-1; TRBD1 might be the D (6 bases). The CDR3 length is 14 residues. Germline CDR1 SGHDT, CDR2 YYEEEE. V lost 3 bases to trimming and J lost 7 bases, with 16 bases between them.

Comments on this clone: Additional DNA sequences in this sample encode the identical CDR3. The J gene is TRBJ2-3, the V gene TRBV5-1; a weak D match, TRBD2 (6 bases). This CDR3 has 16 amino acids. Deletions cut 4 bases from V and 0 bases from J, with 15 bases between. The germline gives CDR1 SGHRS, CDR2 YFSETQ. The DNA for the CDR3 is TGCGCCAGCAGCAGGGGACTGGCGGCCAGCACAGATACGCAGTATTTT. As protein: CASSRGLAASTDTQYF.

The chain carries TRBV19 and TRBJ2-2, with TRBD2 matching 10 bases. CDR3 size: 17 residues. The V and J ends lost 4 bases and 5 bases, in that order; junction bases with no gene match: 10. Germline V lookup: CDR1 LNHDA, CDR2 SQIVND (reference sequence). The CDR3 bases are TGTGCCAGTAGTACCACCTCTAGCGGGAGTTCAACCGGGGAGCTGTTTTTT. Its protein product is CASSTTSSGSSTGELFF.

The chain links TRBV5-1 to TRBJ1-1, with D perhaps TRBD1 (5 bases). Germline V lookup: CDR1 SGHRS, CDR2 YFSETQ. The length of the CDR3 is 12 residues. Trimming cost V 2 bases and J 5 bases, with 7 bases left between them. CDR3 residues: CASSFQGTEAFF. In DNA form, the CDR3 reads TGCGCCAGCAGCTTCCAGGGAACTGAAGCTTTCTTT.

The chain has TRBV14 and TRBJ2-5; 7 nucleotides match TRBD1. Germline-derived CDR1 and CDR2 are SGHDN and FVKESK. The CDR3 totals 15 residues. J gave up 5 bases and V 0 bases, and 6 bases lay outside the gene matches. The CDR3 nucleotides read TGTGCCAGCAGCCAAGATTTCAGGGGGATTGAGACCCAGTACTTC. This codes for CASSQDFRGIETQYF.

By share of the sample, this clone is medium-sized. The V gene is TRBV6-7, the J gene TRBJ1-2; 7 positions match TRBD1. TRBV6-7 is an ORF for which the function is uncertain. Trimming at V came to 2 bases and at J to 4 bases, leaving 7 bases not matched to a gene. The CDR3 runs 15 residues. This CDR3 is CASSYADRAGYGYTF. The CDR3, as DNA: TGTGCCAGCAGTTACGCCGACAGGGCCGGCTATGGCTACACCTTC.

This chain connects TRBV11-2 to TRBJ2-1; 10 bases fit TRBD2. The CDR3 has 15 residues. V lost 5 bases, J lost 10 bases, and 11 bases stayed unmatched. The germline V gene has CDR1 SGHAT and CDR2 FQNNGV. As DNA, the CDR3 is TGTGCCAGCAGCCTCCCGGAGCTAGCGGGGGTAGAGCAGTTCTTC. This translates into CASSLPELAGVEQFF.

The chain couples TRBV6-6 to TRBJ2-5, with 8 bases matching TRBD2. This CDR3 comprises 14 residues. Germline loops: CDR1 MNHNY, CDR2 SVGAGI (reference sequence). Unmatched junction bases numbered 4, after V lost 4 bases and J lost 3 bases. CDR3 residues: CASSSLAEEETQYF. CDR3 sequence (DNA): TGTGCCAGCAGTTCACTAGCGGAAGAAGAGACCCAGTACTTC.

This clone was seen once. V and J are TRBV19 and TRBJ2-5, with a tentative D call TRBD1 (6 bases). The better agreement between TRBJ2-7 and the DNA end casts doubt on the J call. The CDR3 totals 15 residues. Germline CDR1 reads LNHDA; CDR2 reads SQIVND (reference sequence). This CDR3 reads CASSIGYRAGDEQYF. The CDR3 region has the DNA TGTGCCAGTAGTATCGGTTACAGGGCTGGGGACGAGCAGTACTTC.

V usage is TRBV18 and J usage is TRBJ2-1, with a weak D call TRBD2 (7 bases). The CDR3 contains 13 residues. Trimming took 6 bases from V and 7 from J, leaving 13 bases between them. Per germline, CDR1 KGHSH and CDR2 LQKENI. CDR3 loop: CASSGLGGNEQFF. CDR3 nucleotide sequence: TGTGCCAGCTCCGGACTAGGGGGGAATGAGCAGTTCTTC.

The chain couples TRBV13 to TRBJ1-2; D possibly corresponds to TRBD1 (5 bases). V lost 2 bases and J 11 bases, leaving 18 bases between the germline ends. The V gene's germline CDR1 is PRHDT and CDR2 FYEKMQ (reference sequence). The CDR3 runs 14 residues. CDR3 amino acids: CASSLSLGGVAYTF. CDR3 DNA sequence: TGTGCCAGCAGCTTATCTTTGGGGGGAGTCGCGTACACCTTC.

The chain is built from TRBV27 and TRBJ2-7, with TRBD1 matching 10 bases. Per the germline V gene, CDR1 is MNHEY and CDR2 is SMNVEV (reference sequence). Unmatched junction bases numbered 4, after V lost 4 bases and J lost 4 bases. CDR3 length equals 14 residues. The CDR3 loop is CASSSRDRGYEQYF. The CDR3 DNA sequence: TGTGCCAGCAGTTCCCGGGACAGGGGTTACGAGCAGTACTTC.

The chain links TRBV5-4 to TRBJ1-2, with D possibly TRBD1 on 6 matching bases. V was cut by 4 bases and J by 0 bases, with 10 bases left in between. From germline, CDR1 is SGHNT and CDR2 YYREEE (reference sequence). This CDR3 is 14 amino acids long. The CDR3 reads CASSPGASNYGYTF. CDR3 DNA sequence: TGTGCCAGCAGCCCAGGGGCCTCTAACTATGGCTACACCTTC.

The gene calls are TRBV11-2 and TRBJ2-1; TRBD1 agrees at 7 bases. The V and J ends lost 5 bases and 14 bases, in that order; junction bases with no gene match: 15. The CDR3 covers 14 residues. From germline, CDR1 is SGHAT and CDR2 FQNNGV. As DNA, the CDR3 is TGTGCCAGCAGCCCCAACGCGAGGGACAGCCGAAAGTTCTTC. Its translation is CASSPNARDSRKFF.

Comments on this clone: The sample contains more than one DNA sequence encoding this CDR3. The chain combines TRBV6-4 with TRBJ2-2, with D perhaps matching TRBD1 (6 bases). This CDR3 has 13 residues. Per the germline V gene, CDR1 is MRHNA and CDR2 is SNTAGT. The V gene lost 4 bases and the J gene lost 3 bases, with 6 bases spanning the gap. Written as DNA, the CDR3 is TGTGCCAGCAGTGCAGGGGACACCGGGGAGCTGTTTTTT. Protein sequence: CASSAGDTGELFF.

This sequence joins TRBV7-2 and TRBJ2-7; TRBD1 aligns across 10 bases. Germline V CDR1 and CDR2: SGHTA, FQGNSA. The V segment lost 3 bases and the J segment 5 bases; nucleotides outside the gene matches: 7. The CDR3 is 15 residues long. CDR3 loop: CASSFPGQGTHEQYF. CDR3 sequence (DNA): TGTGCCAGCAGCTTTCCGGGACAGGGGACCCACGAGCAGTACTTC.